These 30 T cell receptor beta chains share one sample of origin, sequenced in a study of blood T cell repertoires in COVID-19. TCRdb's table, derived via immunoSEQ multiplex PCR, lists solely in-frame clones and lacks some. Here the sample spans 90,000 to 130,000 clones, around three quarters being singletons. Sequenced sample: peripheral blood. Receptors originate from a woman aged 55-69 years with acute or convalescent COVID-19.

The chain is built from TRBV7-8 and TRBJ2-2; 15 bases align to TRBD2. Germline CDR1 and CDR2: SGHVS and FQNEAQ. V shed 6 bases, J shed 5 bases, and the junction held 1 base outside the gene matches. The length of the CDR3 is 15 residues. The CDR3 DNA sequence: TGTGCCAGCAGGGGACTAGCGGGGGGAACCGGGGAGCTGTTTTTT. Amino acid sequence: CASRGLAGGTGELFF. Looking up the rest from reference TRBV7-8 and TRBJ2-2 gives the full variable domain: GAGVSQSPRYKVAKRGQDVALRCDPISGHVSLFWYQQALGQGPEFLTYFQNEAQLDKSGLPSDRFFAERPEGSVSTLKIQRTQQEDSAVYLCASRGLAGGTGELFFGEGSRLTVL.

A single count supports this clone. CDR3 in amino acids: CASTDTRGRPEAFF. In DNA, the CDR3 is TGCGCCAGCACGGATACCAGGGGGCGACCTGAAGCTTTCTTT. The chain employs TRBV5-1 and TRBJ1-1, with 8 bases matching TRBD1. CDR3 size: 14 residues. In germline, CDR1 is SGHRS, CDR2 YFSETQ. The V gene end was trimmed by 6 bases and the J gene end by 6 bases; junction bases not matched to a gene: 10.

This clone was observed a handful of times. The chain couples TRBV7-8 to TRBJ2-5; 8 positions match TRBD2. CDR3 length: 15 amino acids. CDR1 and CDR2 (germline): SGHVS, FQNEAQ. V was pared by 4 bases and J by 7 bases, with 11 bases of the junction left unmatched. CDR3: CASSSRAGGGVTQYF. CDR3 DNA: TGTGCCAGCAGCTCTCGGGCGGGGGGCGGAGTGACCCAGTACTTC. Variable domain in full (rest from reference TRBV7-8 and TRBJ2-5): GAGVSQSPRYKVAKRGQDVALRCDPISGHVSLFWYQQALGQGPEFLTYFQNEAQLDKSGLPSDRFFAERPEGSVSTLKIQRTQQEDSAVYLCASSSRAGGGVTQYFGPGTRLLVL.

This clone was seen only a few times. V usage is TRBV2 and J usage is TRBJ1-5; 8 nucleotides align to TRBD1. After removal of 8 bases from V and 8 bases from J, the junction contained 20 bases not matched to a gene. Germline V gives CDR1 SNHLY, CDR2 FYNNEI. CDR3 length: 17 amino acids. For the CDR3, the DNA is TGTGCCAGCCAGGGGGCAGGGGGCTCCGGTGGGGTCAAGCCCCAGCATTTT. It specifies CASQGAGGSGGVKPQHF.

This clone is a singleton in its sample. The chain carries TRBV28 and TRBJ1-2; TRBD1 matches 8 bases. CDR1 is MDHEN, CDR2 SYDVKM, per germline. The ends lost 5 bases at V and 7 bases at J; junction bases unmatched: 9. CDR3 size: 14 residues. The CDR3 sequence is CASSLDRGFSGYTF. In DNA, the CDR3 is TGTGCCAGCAGTCTTGACAGGGGTTTTTCTGGCTACACCTTC.

V is TRBV27 and J is TRBJ1-6, with 11 bases aligning to TRBD1. The CDR3 has 15 residues. Germline CDR1 reads MNHEY; CDR2 reads SMNVEV (reference sequence). V lost 2 bases to trimming and J lost 9 bases; unmatched junction nucleotides: 3. CDR3 nucleotide sequence: TGTGCCAGCAGTTTAGGACAGGGGGCGCTTTCACCCCTCCACTTT. Translation gives CASSLGQGALSPLHF.

This clone appeared a single time. The chain employs TRBV7-8 and TRBJ1-5; TRBD1 aligns across 7 bases. Losses at the gene ends were 1 base for V and 6 bases for J; bases not matched to a gene: 9. CDR3 length equals 16 residues. CDR1 and CDR2 from the germline V gene are SGHVS and FQNEAQ. The CDR3 DNA is TGTGCCAGCAGCTTAGGACGACAGGGCCCCGGTCAGCCCCAGCATTTT. Translated, it gives CASSLGRQGPGQPQHF. Full variable domain (missing parts from reference TRBV7-8 and TRBJ1-5): GAGVSQSPRYKVAKRGQDVALRCDPISGHVSLFWYQQALGQGPEFLTYFQNEAQLDKSGLPSDRFFAERPEGSVSTLKIQRTQQEDSAVYLCASSLGRQGPGQPQHFGDGTRLSIL.

The V and J genes are TRBV2 and TRBJ1-4; possible D gene TRBD1, 6 bases. With 7 bases removed from V and 7 bases from J, the gap between germline ends came to 22 bases. CDR1 and CDR2 from the germline V gene are SNHLY and FYNNEI. This CDR3 has 16 amino acids. CDR3 region: CASKSGSTGDIEKLFF. As DNA, the CDR3 is TGTGCCAGCAAGTCCGGTTCCACCGGGGACATTGAAAAACTGTTTTTT. Supplemented by reference TRBV2 and TRBJ1-4, the full variable domain reads EPEVTQTPSHQVTQMGQEVILRCVPISNHLYFYWYRQILGQKVEFLVSFYNNEISEKSEIFDDQFSVERPDGSNFTLKIRSTKLEDSAMYFCASKSGSTGDIEKLFFGSGTQLSVL.

The chain has TRBV3-1 (or the pseudogene TRBV3-2) and TRBJ1-2, with D perhaps matching TRBD1 (6 bases). The CDR3 spans 16 residues. V lost 2 bases and J 4 bases, leaving 17 bases between the germline ends. The germline V gene encodes CDR1 LGHDT and CDR2 YNNKEL (reference sequence). In nucleotides, the CDR3 is TGTGCCAGCAGCCAAAGCACTAGGGGGGGAGGCTATGGCTACACCTTC. Translating gives CASSQSTRGGGYGYTF.

The chain is built from TRBV7-2 and TRBJ2-3, with 9 bases aligning to TRBD2. The CDR3 length is 16 residues. Trimming took 4 bases from V and 6 from J; bases not matched to a gene: 11. Per germline, CDR1 SGHTA and CDR2 FQGNSA. CDR3 DNA sequence: TGTGCCAGCAGCTCTAGCGCTAGCGGGGCGTGGGATACGCAGTATTTT. This translates into CASSSSASGAWDTQYF. Based on the CDR3 plus reference TRBV7-2 and TRBJ2-3, the full variable domain is GAGVSQSPSNKVTEKGKDVELRCDPISGHTALYWYRQSLGQGLEFLIYFQGNSAPDKSGLPSDRFSAERTGGSVSTLTIQRTQQEDSAVYLCASSSSASGAWDTQYFGPGTRLTVL.

The chain has TRBV19 and TRBJ1-1; a weak D match, TRBD1 (5 bases). V was shortened by 6 bases and J by 11 bases, with 19 bases between the two germline ends. Germline V lookup: CDR1 LNHDA, CDR2 SQIVND (reference sequence). The CDR3 consists of 13 residues. The chain's CDR3 is CASSGTAGGNAFF. CDR3 in DNA: TGTGCCAGTAGCGGGACCGCCGGAGGGAATGCTTTCTTT.

V usage is TRBV19 and J usage is TRBJ1-2; D remains ambiguous. This CDR3 comprises 12 residues. Trimming took off 5 bases at V and 9 bases at J, with 13 bases between the two ends. In germline, CDR1 is LNHDA, CDR2 SQIVND (reference sequence). The CDR3 DNA is TGTGCCAGTAGTCCGGAGACGGAGCGCTACACCTTC. Translation: CASSPETERYTF.

The gene calls are TRBV24-1 and TRBJ1-2; no clear D gene. This CDR3 is 12 amino acids long. Trimming left V 9 bases short and J 4 bases short, with 11 bases between. Germline CDR1 and CDR2: KGHDR and SFDVKD. CDR3 nucleotide sequence: TGTGCCACCTATACCCCACTCTATGGCTACACCTTC. It yields the protein CATYTPLYGYTF.

The genes are TRBV19 and TRBJ2-3; D may be TRBD1 (5 bases). This CDR3 is built from 15 residues. Germline CDR1 is LNHDA and CDR2 is SQIVND (reference sequence). V gave up 3 bases and J gave up 5 bases, with 15 bases separating them. The CDR3 region is CASSMGAGRGDTQYF. CDR3 in DNA: TGTGCCAGTAGTATGGGCGCAGGGCGAGGAGATACGCAGTATTTT. Variable domain in full (rest from reference TRBV19 and TRBJ2-3): DGGITQSPKYLFRKEGQNVTLSCEQNLNHDAMYWYRQDPGQGLRLIYYSQIVNDFQKGDIAEGYSVSREKKESFPLTVTSAQKNPTAFYLCASSMGAGRGDTQYFGPGTRLTVL.

V usage is TRBV7-2 and J usage is TRBJ1-4, with D unresolved. The CDR3 has 17 amino acids. Germline V gene sequence: CDR1 SGHTA, CDR2 FQGNSA. V was cut by 2 bases and J by 1 base, with 14 bases left in between. The CDR3 sequence is CASSLYSRDGTNEKLFF. The CDR3, as DNA: TGTGCCAGCAGCTTATACTCCCGGGATGGAACTAATGAAAAACTGTTTTTT.

In this sample, this clone turned up once. V is TRBV27 and J is TRBJ1-2; 7 positions agree with TRBD1. The CDR3 totals 15 residues. Unmatched junction bases numbered 9, after V lost 4 bases and J lost 4 bases. Germline CDR1 reads MNHEY; CDR2 reads SMNVEV (reference sequence). Here the CDR3 reads CASSSSYRGGYGYTF. The CDR3 DNA is TGTGCCAGCAGTTCTTCCTACAGGGGAGGCTATGGCTACACCTTC.

The gene calls are TRBV12-5 and TRBJ1-1; D ambiguous. The CDR3 contains 16 residues. From germline, CDR1 is LGHNT and CDR2 FRNRAP. V lost 1 base, J lost 4 bases, and 16 bases lay in between. The CDR3 DNA sequence: TGTGCTAGTGGTTTGGCGTACTCCGACAAGCCCACTGAAGCTTTCTTT. This codes for CASGLAYSDKPTEAFF.

The V call is TRBV7-2, the J call TRBJ2-2; possible D gene TRBD1, 6 bases. This CDR3 is built from 14 residues. Trimming shortened V by 4 bases and J by 4 bases, and 10 bases separated the two germline ends. Germline V gene sequence: CDR1 SGHTA, CDR2 FQGNSA. CDR3 sequence: CASSSQGTTGELFF. In DNA form, the CDR3 reads TGTGCCAGCAGCTCACAGGGAACCACCGGGGAGCTGTTTTTT. Supplemented by reference TRBV7-2 and TRBJ2-2, the full variable domain reads GAGVSQSPSNKVTEKGKDVELRCDPISGHTALYWYRQSLGQGLEFLIYFQGNSAPDKSGLPSDRFSAERTGGSVSTLTIQRTQQEDSAVYLCASSSQGTTGELFFGEGSRLTVL.

This clone was detected once. This chain joins TRBV12-3 or TRBV12-4 and TRBJ2-4; D gene ambiguous. Trimming pared 4 bases from V and 5 bases from J, leaving 9 bases between. The CDR3 consists of 13 residues. The CDR3, as DNA: TGTGCCAGCAGTTCCAGTAGCCAAAACATTCAGTACTTC. It is translated as CASSSSSQNIQYF.

The rearrangement links TRBV27 to TRBJ1-6, with 8 bases lining up with TRBD1. Trimming cost V 0 bases and J 7 bases; bases outside gene matches: 2. Germline-derived CDR1 and CDR2 are MNHEY and SMNVEV (reference sequence). The CDR3 spans 15 residues. CDR3 sequence: CASSLSTGENSPLHF. The CDR3 nucleotides read TGTGCCAGCAGTTTATCGACAGGGGAAAATTCACCCCTCCACTTT.

The chain employs TRBV6-6 and TRBJ1-1; 7 bases map to TRBD1. CDR3 length: 16 amino acids. Germline V CDR1 and CDR2: MNHNY, SVGAGI (reference sequence). The junction had 16 bases not matched to a gene; V was cut back by 8 bases and J by 4 bases. The CDR3 protein is CASGMEPTGQSTEAFF. CDR3 coding DNA: TGTGCCAGCGGTATGGAGCCTACGGGACAGAGCACTGAAGCTTTCTTT.

The rearrangement uses TRBV19 and TRBJ2-7; 10 bases fit TRBD1. CDR3 length: 14 amino acids. The J segment lost 3 bases and the V segment lost 4 bases, leaving 3 bases of the junction unmatched. Germline CDR1 and CDR2: LNHDA and SQIVND (reference sequence). The CDR3 nucleotides read TGTGCCAGTAGTACCGGACAGGGGGTCTACGAGCAGTACTTC. Amino acid sequence: CASSTGQGVYEQYF.

This chain connects TRBV6-6 to TRBJ1-2; 8 nucleotides align to TRBD1. This CDR3 has 15 amino acids. The J segment lost 8 bases and the V segment lost 6 bases, leaving 14 bases of the junction unmatched. Germline CDR1 MNHNY, CDR2 SVGAGI (reference sequence). The CDR3 sequence: CASSPGGLLPRGYTF. DNA for the CDR3: TGTGCCAGCAGCCCAGGGGGCCTTCTCCCAAGAGGCTACACCTTC.

This rearrangement joins TRBV6-5 to TRBJ1-2, with 7 bases matching TRBD1. The CDR3 covers 13 residues. Germline V CDR1 and CDR2: MNHEY, SVGAGI. Germline trimming cut 6 bases from V and 4 bases from J; bases unmatched to any gene: 5. The DNA for the CDR3 is TGTGCCAGCAGAACAGGGGAATTCTATGGCTACACCTTC. Amino acids: CASRTGEFYGYTF.

V and J are TRBV7-9 and TRBJ1-1, with D possibly matching TRBD1 (5 bases). This CDR3 is 14 amino acids long. The germline V gene has CDR1 SEHNR and CDR2 FQNEAQ (reference sequence). Trimming removed 3 bases from V and 7 bases from J, with 15 bases in between. Written as DNA, the CDR3 is TGTGCCAGCAGCTTCACGGGACTGAGCGGTGAAGCTTTCTTT. Its protein product is CASSFTGLSGEAFF.

The chain couples TRBV27 to TRBJ2-1, with 7 bases fitting TRBD1. The CDR3 totals 14 residues. Germline V gene lookup returns CDR1 MNHEY and CDR2 SMNVEV (reference sequence). The V and J ends lost 3 bases and 7 bases, in that order; junction bases with no gene match: 6. The CDR3 spells CASSLVTGVNEQFF. Here the CDR3 DNA reads TGTGCCAGCAGTTTGGTTACAGGGGTTAATGAGCAGTTCTTC.

The genes are TRBV5-1 and TRBJ2-1; 13 bases align to TRBD2. V lost 4 bases to trimming and J lost 4 bases; unmatched junction nucleotides: 2. CDR3 size: 15 residues. Per germline, CDR1 SGHRS and CDR2 YFSETQ. CDR3 coding DNA: TGCGCCAGCAGCCCGGGACTAGCGGGGTACAATGAGCAGTTCTTC. Its protein product is CASSPGLAGYNEQFF.

The gene calls are TRBV3-1 (or the pseudogene TRBV3-2) and TRBJ2-3; D remains ambiguous. V lost 4 bases and J 0 bases, leaving 11 bases between the germline ends. Germline lookup yields CDR1 LGHDT and CDR2 YNNKEL (reference sequence). This CDR3 contains 15 residues. This CDR3 reads CASSLSRQSTDTQYF. In DNA, the CDR3 is TGTGCCAGCAGCCTGTCACGTCAGAGCACAGATACGCAGTATTTT.

This rearrangement joins TRBV4-2 to TRBJ1-5, with a possible D match to TRBD1 (5 bases). Germline V CDR1 and CDR2: LGHNA, YNFKEQ. With 4 bases removed from V and 1 base from J, the gap between germline ends came to 8 bases. The CDR3 loop spans 14 amino acids. For the CDR3, the DNA is TGTGCCAGCAGCCGGGGGGGGAGCAATCAGCCCCAGCATTTT. Encoded protein: CASSRGGSNQPQHF.

The table lists this clone with a few counts. The chain employs TRBV27 and TRBJ1-5, with 11 bases aligning to TRBD1. The germline V gene encodes CDR1 MNHEY and CDR2 SMNVEV (reference sequence). The trim removed 6 bases at V and 5 bases at J, leaving 9 bases unmatched. The CDR3 covers 16 residues. The CDR3 protein is CASSPDRDRGYQPQHF. CDR3 coding DNA: TGTGCCAGCAGCCCGGACCGGGACAGGGGGTATCAGCCCCAGCATTTT.